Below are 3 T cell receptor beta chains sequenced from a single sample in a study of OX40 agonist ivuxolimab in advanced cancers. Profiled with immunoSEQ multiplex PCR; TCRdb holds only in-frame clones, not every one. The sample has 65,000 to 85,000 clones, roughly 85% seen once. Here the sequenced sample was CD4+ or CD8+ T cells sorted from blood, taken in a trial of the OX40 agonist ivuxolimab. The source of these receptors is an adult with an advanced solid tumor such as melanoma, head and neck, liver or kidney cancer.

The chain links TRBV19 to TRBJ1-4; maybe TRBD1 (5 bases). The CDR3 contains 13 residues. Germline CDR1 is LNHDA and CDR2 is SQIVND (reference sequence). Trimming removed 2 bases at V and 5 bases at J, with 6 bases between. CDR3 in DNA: TGTGCCAGTAGTATAAAGGGGAATGAAAAACTGTTTTTT. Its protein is CASSIKGNEKLFF. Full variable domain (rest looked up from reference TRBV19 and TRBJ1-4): DGGITQSPKYLFRKEGQNVTLSCEQNLNHDAMYWYRQDPGQGLRLIYYSQIVNDFQKGDIAEGYSVSREKKESFPLTVTSAQKNPTAFYLCASSIKGNEKLFFGSGTQLSVL.

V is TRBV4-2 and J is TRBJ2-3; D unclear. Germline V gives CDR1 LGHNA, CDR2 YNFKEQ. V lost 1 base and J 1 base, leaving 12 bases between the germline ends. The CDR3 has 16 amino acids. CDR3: CASSQGLRAGTDTQYF. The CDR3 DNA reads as TGTGCCAGCAGCCAAGGGTTACGGGCGGGCACAGATACGCAGTATTTT.

The CDR3 loop reads CSASPNEQYF. For the CDR3, the DNA is TGCAGTGCTAGCCCGAACGAGCAGTACTTC. The chain uses TRBV20-1 and TRBJ2-7; D uncertain. V lost 3 bases to trimming and J lost 5 bases, with 5 bases between them. The CDR3 has 10 amino acids. Germline lookup yields CDR1 DFQATT and CDR2 SNEGSKA (reference sequence).